The sequence of this T cell receptor (beta chain) was determined in a study of T cells in tumors after PD-1 blockade. Overall study: Patients received pembrolizumab 200 mg every 3 weeks or cemiplimab 350 mg every 2 weeks. During anti-PD-1 treatment, some patients continued daily vismodegib 150 mg.

Profiled with immunoSEQ multiplex PCR; TCRdb holds only in-frame clones, not every one. The sample lists 45,000 to 50,000 clones, roughly 84% seen once, with around 9.3% in the top ten. Tumor or blood genomic DNA was sequenced, with inputs of about 616 ng to 6,500 ng. Study-level points and caveats: Some novel exhausted tumor clones appeared in pre-treatment blood, suggesting peripheral recruitment.

Comment on this clone: Its antigen is undetermined.

The receptor comes from a human donor with advanced basal cell or squamous cell carcinoma (not recorded which). Sequences were derived from PBMCs, sampled before anti-PD-1 therapy.

CDR3 amino acids: CASSSIRSGKNTEAFF. The CDR3 bases are TGCGCCAGCAGCTCAATACGTTCGGGGAAGAACACTGAAGCTTTCTTT. The V gene is TRBV5-1, the J gene TRBJ1-1, with D unresolved. V lost 3 bases to trimming and J lost 1 base, with 16 bases between them. Per the germline V gene, CDR1 is SGHRS and CDR2 is YFSETQ. There are 16 residues in the CDR3. The full variable domain, in which reference TRBV5-1 and TRBJ1-1 provide the parts outside the CDR3, is KAGVTQTPRYLIKTRGQQVTLSCSPISGHRSVSWYQQTPGQGLQFLFEYFSETQRNKGNFPGRFSGRQFSNSRSEMNVSTLELGDSALYLCASSSIRSGKNTEAFFGQGTRLTVV.